The subject of this entry is one T cell receptor beta chain. This entry is derived from a study of blood T cell repertoires in COVID-19. Study details: Sites across the United States, Italy and Spain contributed samples from acute and convalescent COVID-19. T cells, B-cell-depleted T cells, or PBMCs supplied cDNA or gDNA.

In the authors' workflow: From reference gene primer amplification, estimates of nucleated cell counts were derived. TCRdb's copy holds only in-frame clones and misses some; the assay was immunoSEQ multiplex PCR. For V, J and clone size, that table is used; D and trimming come from the DNA. The sample lists 150,000 to 160,000 clones; about four fifths were seen once. Sequenced material: peripheral blood. The receptor's source is a man between 60 and 75 years old with acute or convalescent COVID-19.

The chain's CDR3 is CASSQNREDTIYF. The CDR3 region has the DNA TGTGCCAGCTCTCAGAACAGGGAAGACACCATATATTTT. This chain joins TRBV18 and TRBJ1-3; D may be TRBD1 (6 bases). CDR3 size: 13 residues. The germline V and J ends were trimmed by 6 bases and 8 bases, with 14 bases remaining between them. CDR1 KGHSH and CDR2 LQKENI come from the germline V gene.